This T cell receptor (beta chain) was documented in a study of memory CD4+ T cells and cytomegalovirus serostatus. Study information: Healthy Belgian adult donors included roughly ten CMV-positive and some 24 CMV-negative people.

Germline assignment: CDR1 SNHLY and CDR2 FYNNEI. The CDR3 contains 15 residues. Trimming pared 7 bases from V and 4 bases from J, leaving 17 bases between. This clone was observed a few times. The antigen remains unidentified. Assay: immunoSEQ multiplex PCR; the TCRdb copy retains only in-frame clones and omits some. This sample has some 54,000 clones, with 80% to 85% found just once. General observations from the study: The CMV-associated TCR signature appears largely within the CD4+ memory repertoire. About 40% of the roughly 160 known CMV-associated TCRbeta sequences appeared in CD4+ memory.

Single viable CD3+CD4+CD8-CD45RO+ cells were sorted as the memory CD4+ T cells. Total CD4+ T cells were enriched by CD4 positive selection. This receptor was obtained from an adult in good health and CMV-seropositive. The sample consisted of memory CD4+ T cells from blood. The chain links TRBV2 to TRBJ2-1; D is undetermined. The CDR3 DNA sequence: TGTGCCAGCATCCTGACGGGCCCACTTTACAATGAGCAGTTCTTC. Protein sequence: CASILTGPLYNEQFF.